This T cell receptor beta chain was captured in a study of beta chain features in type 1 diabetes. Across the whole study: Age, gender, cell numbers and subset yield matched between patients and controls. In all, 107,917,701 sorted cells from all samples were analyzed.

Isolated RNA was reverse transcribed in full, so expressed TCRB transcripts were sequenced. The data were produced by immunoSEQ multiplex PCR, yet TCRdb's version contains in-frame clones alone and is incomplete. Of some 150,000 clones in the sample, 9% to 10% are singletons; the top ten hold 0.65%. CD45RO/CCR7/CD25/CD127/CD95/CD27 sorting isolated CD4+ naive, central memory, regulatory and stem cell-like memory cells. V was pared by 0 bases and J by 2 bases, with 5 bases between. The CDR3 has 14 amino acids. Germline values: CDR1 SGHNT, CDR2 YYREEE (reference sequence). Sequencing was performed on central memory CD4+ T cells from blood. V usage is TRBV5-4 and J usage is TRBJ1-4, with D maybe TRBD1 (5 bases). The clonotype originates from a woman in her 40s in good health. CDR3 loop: CASSLGQTNEKLFF. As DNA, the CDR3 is TGTGCCAGCAGCTTGGGACAGACTAATGAAAAACTGTTTTTT.